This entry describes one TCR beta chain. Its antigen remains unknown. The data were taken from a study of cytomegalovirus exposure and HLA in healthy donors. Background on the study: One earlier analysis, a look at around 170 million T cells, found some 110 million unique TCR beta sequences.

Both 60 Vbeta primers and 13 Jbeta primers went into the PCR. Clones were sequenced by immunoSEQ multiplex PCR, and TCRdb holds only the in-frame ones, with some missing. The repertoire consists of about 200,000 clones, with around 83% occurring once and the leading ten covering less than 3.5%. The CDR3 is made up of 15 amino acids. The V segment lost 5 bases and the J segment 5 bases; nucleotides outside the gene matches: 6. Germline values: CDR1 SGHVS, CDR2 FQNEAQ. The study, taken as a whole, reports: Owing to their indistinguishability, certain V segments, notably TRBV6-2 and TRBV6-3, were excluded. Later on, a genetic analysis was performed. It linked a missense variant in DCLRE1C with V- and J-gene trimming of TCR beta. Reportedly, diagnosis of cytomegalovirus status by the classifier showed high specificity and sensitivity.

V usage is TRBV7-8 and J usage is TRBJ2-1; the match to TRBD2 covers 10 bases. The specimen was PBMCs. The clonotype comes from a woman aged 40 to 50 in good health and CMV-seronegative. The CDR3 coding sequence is TGTGCCAGCAGCATAGGACTAGCGGCCAACAATGAGCAGTTCTTC. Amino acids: CASSIGLAANNEQFF. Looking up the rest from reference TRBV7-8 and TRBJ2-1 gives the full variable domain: GAGVSQSPRYKVAKRGQDVALRCDPISGHVSLFWYQQALGQGPEFLTYFQNEAQLDKSGLPSDRFFAERPEGSVSTLKIQRTQQEDSAVYLCASSIGLAANNEQFFGPGTRLTVL.